These T cell receptor beta chains were read from a single sample in a study of T cell changes during pregnancy in multiple sclerosis. The protocol was immunoSEQ multiplex PCR, while the TCRdb copy is restricted to in-frame clones and leaves out a portion. The data hold more than 35,000 clones, with roughly 93% observed a single time. The material was CD8+ T cells from peripheral blood mononuclear cells, obtained in the third trimester of pregnancy. Every receptor here comes from a female donor with multiple sclerosis, enrolled in a pregnancy study. Both conserved end residues are part of each CDR3. The D gene is left open where the match is weak. A clone size is listed for some rows: how often the clone was seen (once, few, many), or a class if it is expanded.

abundance: once; d_gene: -; v_gene: TRBV6-1; j_gene: TRBJ1-1; len: 18; CDR3nt: TGTGCCAGCAGTGAAGTTTATCCAACTAGCTTCTTGAACACTGAAGCTTTCTTT; CDR3aa: CASSEVYPTSFLNTEAFF
abundance: once; d_gene: -; v_gene: TRBV2; j_gene: TRBJ2-2; len: 11; CDR3nt: TGTGCCACACTAGAGGGCGGGGAGCTGTTTTTT; CDR3aa: CATLEGGELFF
abundance: -; d_gene: -; v_gene: TRBV5-6; j_gene: TRBJ1-1; len: 13; CDR3nt: TGTGCCAGCAGCACCGGACACCTAGGTGAAGCTTTCTTT; CDR3aa: CASSTGHLGEAFF
abundance: -; d_gene: TRBD2; v_gene: TRBV9; j_gene: TRBJ2-1; len: 18; CDR3nt: TGTGCCAGCAGCCCCCGTATAGGCGGGGGTGAACCCTACAATGAGCAGTTCTTC; CDR3aa: CASSPRIGGGEPYNEQFF
abundance: -; d_gene: -; v_gene: TRBV13; j_gene: TRBJ2-1; len: 12; CDR3nt: TGTGCCAGCAGCCCCCGCTACAATGAGCAGTTCTTC; CDR3aa: CASSPRYNEQFF
abundance: -; d_gene: -; v_gene: TRBV9; j_gene: TRBJ1-1; len: 14; CDR3nt: TGTGCCAGCAGCGTGGGGGCCGGGGTAACTGAAGCTTTCTTT; CDR3aa: CASSVGAGVTEAFF
abundance: -; d_gene: -; v_gene: TRBV19; j_gene: TRBJ2-7; len: 14; CDR3nt: TGTGCCAGTAGTGTGGGAGGGGGCTCCTACGAGCAGTACTTC; CDR3aa: CASSVGGGSYEQYF
abundance: once; d_gene: -; v_gene: TRBV27; j_gene: TRBJ1-2; len: 14; CDR3nt: TGTGCCAGCAGTTTATCCCTGGACAGTTATGGCTACACCTTC; CDR3aa: CASSLSLDSYGYTF
abundance: -; d_gene: -; v_gene: TRBV9; j_gene: TRBJ2-1; len: 13; CDR3nt: TGTGCCAGCAGCGTATTGGGGGGAAATGAGCAGTTCTTC; CDR3aa: CASSVLGGNEQFF
abundance: -; d_gene: TRBD1; v_gene: TRBV7-9; j_gene: TRBJ2-1; len: 16; CDR3nt: TGTGCCAGCAGCTCGCTACCCACGACAGGGAACAATGAGCAGTTCTTC; CDR3aa: CASSSLPTTGNNEQFF
abundance: -; d_gene: -; v_gene: TRBV9; j_gene: TRBJ1-2; len: 14; CDR3nt: TGTGCCAGCAGCGTAGGACAGAAGATCTATGGCTACACCTTC; CDR3aa: CASSVGQKIYGYTF
abundance: once; d_gene: -; v_gene: TRBV6-6; j_gene: TRBJ2-5; len: 14; CDR3nt: TGTGCCAGCAGTCTCCGGGACACACAAGAGACCCAGTACTTC; CDR3aa: CASSLRDTQETQYF
abundance: few; d_gene: -; v_gene: TRBV11-2; j_gene: TRBJ2-7; len: 13; CDR3nt: TGTGCCAGCAGCTTTGGGACTGGCCTCGAGCAGTACTTC; CDR3aa: CASSFGTGLEQYF
abundance: -; d_gene: -; v_gene: TRBV6-6; j_gene: TRBJ1-5; len: 15; CDR3nt: TGTGCCAGCAGAACGGGGATTTTGGGCAATCAGCCCCAGCATTTT; CDR3aa: CASRTGILGNQPQHF
abundance: once; d_gene: -; v_gene: TRBV7-9; j_gene: TRBJ2-1; len: 15; CDR3nt: TGTGCCAGCAGCTCACAAACTCCCGCGGGCAATGAGCAGTTCTTC; CDR3aa: CASSSQTPAGNEQFF
abundance: -; d_gene: -; v_gene: TRBV12-5; j_gene: TRBJ1-2; len: 15; CDR3nt: TGTGCTAGTGGTTTGGTAGATCAGGAAAACTATGGCTACACCTTC; CDR3aa: CASGLVDQENYGYTF
abundance: -; d_gene: TRBD2; v_gene: TRBV7-3; j_gene: TRBJ2-1; len: 16; CDR3nt: TGTGCCAGCAGCTTAATAGTGGCGGGGGGTTACAATGAGCAGTTCTTC; CDR3aa: CASSLIVAGGYNEQFF
abundance: -; d_gene: -; v_gene: TRBV15; j_gene: TRBJ2-2; len: 15; CDR3nt: TGTGCCACCAGCAGAGACAGGGGGAACACCGGGGAGCTGTTTTTT; CDR3aa: CATSRDRGNTGELFF
abundance: -; d_gene: -; v_gene: TRBV13; j_gene: TRBJ2-1; len: 15; CDR3nt: TGTGCCAGCAGCTTAGCAGACAGCTCCTACAATGAGCAGTTCTTC; CDR3aa: CASSLADSSYNEQFF
abundance: -; d_gene: -; v_gene: TRBV19; j_gene: TRBJ2-7; len: 14; CDR3nt: TGTGCCAGTAGTAAGGGACAACCGTATTACGAGCAGTACTTC; CDR3aa: CASSKGQPYYEQYF
abundance: -; d_gene: -; v_gene: TRBV6-6; j_gene: TRBJ2-3; len: 16; CDR3nt: TGTGCCAGCACCGTACAGGGGGGGTCTAGCACAGATACGCAGTATTTT; CDR3aa: CASTVQGGSSTDTQYF
abundance: -; d_gene: -; v_gene: TRBV30; j_gene: TRBJ1-1; len: 13; CDR3nt: TGTGCCTGGAGTATGGGGGGGAACACTGAAGCTTTCTTT; CDR3aa: CAWSMGGNTEAFF
abundance: -; d_gene: TRBD1; v_gene: TRBV18; j_gene: TRBJ1-4; len: 15; CDR3nt: TGTGCCAGCTCGCGGACAGGGGAGGTAAATGGGAAACTGTTTTTT; CDR3aa: CASSRTGEVNGKLFF
abundance: -; d_gene: TRBD2; v_gene: TRBV29-1; j_gene: TRBJ2-1; len: 14; CDR3nt: TGCAGCGTTGAAAGGTTCGCGGGGGTGAATGAGCAGTTCTTC; CDR3aa: CSVERFAGVNEQFF
abundance: -; d_gene: -; v_gene: TRBV14; j_gene: TRBJ2-7; len: 13; CDR3nt: TGTGCCAGCAGCCCGACAGTGTACTACGAGCAGTACTTC; CDR3aa: CASSPTVYYEQYF
abundance: -; d_gene: -; v_gene: TRBV6-5; j_gene: TRBJ2-3; len: 16; CDR3nt: TGTGCCAGCAGTTACTCGGCGGGGGCCATCACAGATACGCAGTATTTT; CDR3aa: CASSYSAGAITDTQYF
abundance: once; d_gene: TRBD1; v_gene: TRBV5-5; j_gene: TRBJ1-2; len: 18; CDR3nt: TGTGCCAGCAGCTTAACCGGACAGGTCGGGTCTGGGGACTATGGCTACACCTTC; CDR3aa: CASSLTGQVGSGDYGYTF
abundance: once; d_gene: -; v_gene: TRBV5-6; j_gene: TRBJ1-1; len: 14; CDR3nt: TGTGCCAGCAGCATAGGACTGATGAACACTGAAGCTTTCTTT; CDR3aa: CASSIGLMNTEAFF
abundance: -; d_gene: -; v_gene: TRBV10-1; j_gene: TRBJ2-3; len: 13; CDR3nt: TGCGCCAGCGCGGCGGTTAGCACAGATACGCAGTATTTT; CDR3aa: CASAAVSTDTQYF
abundance: -; d_gene: -; v_gene: TRBV27; j_gene: TRBJ1-1; len: 13; CDR3nt: TGTGCCAGCAGCCTGGGACAGAACACTGAAGCTTTCTTT; CDR3aa: CASSLGQNTEAFF
abundance: -; d_gene: -; v_gene: TRBV7-9; j_gene: TRBJ2-5; len: 16; CDR3nt: TGTGCCAGCAGCCCAAGAGACTCAGCCGCCCCCGAGACCCAGTACTTC; CDR3aa: CASSPRDSAAPETQYF
abundance: -; d_gene: TRBD1; v_gene: TRBV4-1; j_gene: TRBJ1-2; len: 14; CDR3nt: TGCGCCAGCAGCCAAGGACAGGGGAGCTATGGCTACACCTTC; CDR3aa: CASSQGQGSYGYTF
abundance: -; d_gene: TRBD2; v_gene: TRBV9; j_gene: TRBJ2-1; len: 17; CDR3nt: TGTGCCAGCAGCGTAGACAGGACTAGCGGGGGTGTCAATGAGCAGTTCTTC; CDR3aa: CASSVDRTSGGVNEQFF
abundance: -; d_gene: TRBD1; v_gene: TRBV11-3; j_gene: TRBJ2-3; len: 13; CDR3nt: TGTGCCAGCAGGGACAGGGGAGACGATACGCAGTATTTT; CDR3aa: CASRDRGDDTQYF
abundance: -; d_gene: TRBD1; v_gene: TRBV19; j_gene: TRBJ2-7; len: 14; CDR3nt: TGTGCCAGTAGTCCTGGGACAGGGGGATACGAGCAGTACTTC; CDR3aa: CASSPGTGGYEQYF
abundance: -; d_gene: -; v_gene: TRBV27; j_gene: TRBJ2-1; len: 14; CDR3nt: TGTGCCAGCAGTGAGTTTGGGACTCATATCGCGCAGTTCTTC; CDR3aa: CASSEFGTHIAQFF
abundance: -; d_gene: -; v_gene: TRBV29-1; j_gene: TRBJ1-1; len: 14; CDR3nt: TGCAGCGTGCGCGACACGGGACAACACACTGAAGCTTTCTTT; CDR3aa: CSVRDTGQHTEAFF
abundance: -; d_gene: TRBD1; v_gene: TRBV9; j_gene: TRBJ2-3; len: 16; CDR3nt: TGTGCCAGCAGCCCTAGGACAGGCCCGGGGAAAGATACGCAGTATTTT; CDR3aa: CASSPRTGPGKDTQYF
abundance: -; d_gene: TRBD1; v_gene: TRBV9; j_gene: TRBJ1-5; len: 15; CDR3nt: TGTGCCAGCAGCAAGGGCGGGACAGACAATCAGCCCCAGCATTTT; CDR3aa: CASSKGGTDNQPQHF
abundance: few; d_gene: TRBD1; v_gene: TRBV6-4; j_gene: TRBJ2-3; len: 15; CDR3nt: TGTGCCAGCAGTGACTCTGGACAGGGGGCAGATACGCAGTATTTT; CDR3aa: CASSDSGQGADTQYF
abundance: -; d_gene: TRBD1; v_gene: TRBV18; j_gene: TRBJ2-3; len: 15; CDR3nt: TGTGCCAGCTCACCACCGGGACAGGGCACAGATACGCAGTATTTT; CDR3aa: CASSPPGQGTDTQYF
abundance: -; d_gene: TRBD1; v_gene: TRBV27; j_gene: TRBJ2-7; len: 17; CDR3nt: TGTGCCAGCAGTTTATCAGTCGGGACAGGGGGCAAGTACGAGCAGTACTTC; CDR3aa: CASSLSVGTGGKYEQYF
abundance: -; d_gene: TRBD1; v_gene: TRBV5-1; j_gene: TRBJ2-7; len: 15; CDR3nt: TGCGCCAGCAGCTCAACCGGGACAGGGGTCCACGAGCAGTACTTC; CDR3aa: CASSSTGTGVHEQYF
abundance: -; d_gene: TRBD2; v_gene: TRBV6-6; j_gene: TRBJ2-5; len: 16; CDR3nt: TGTGCCAGCAGTTACTTCGCGGGGGGGCGAGGAGAGACCCAGTACTTC; CDR3aa: CASSYFAGGRGETQYF
abundance: -; d_gene: -; v_gene: TRBV29-1; j_gene: TRBJ2-6; len: 14; CDR3nt: TGCAGCGTCGCTGGGGCGTCTGGGGCCAACGTCCTGACTTTC; CDR3aa: CSVAGASGANVLTF